A few counts support the clone carrying this T cell receptor beta chain. No antigen is known for it. The source of the sample is a study of beta chain features in type 1 diabetes. Study results and limitations: Shortening of TCRB CDR3s, moderate but significant, appeared in all four CD4+ subsets of Type 1 diabetes patients.

Around 120 mL of blood, on average, came from one heparinised draw per donor. Via CD45RO/CCR7/CD25/CD127/CD95/CD27, cells of the CD4+ naive, central memory, regulatory and stem cell-like memory subsets were sorted. As every portion of the isolated RNA was reverse transcribed, the sequencing read expressed TCRB transcripts. Here immunoSEQ multiplex PCR was the method, and the copy in TCRdb shows in-frame clones only, minus some. The sample consists of some 660,000 clones, around 15% of them appearing once. The CDR3 loop spans 16 amino acids. V lost 0 bases and J 0 bases, leaving 9 bases between the germline ends. The V gene's germline CDR1 is LNHNV and CDR2 YYDKDF (reference sequence).

The clonotype was recovered from a man between 18 and 35 years old with type 1 diabetes. The chain joins TRBV15 to TRBJ1-3; no clear D gene. Sequencing used naive CD4+ T cells from blood. The CDR3 DNA follows: TGTGCCACCAGCAGAGATACGCCGCTCTCTGGAAACACCATATATTTT. As protein: CATSRDTPLSGNTIYF. The complete variable domain, with remaining parts taken from reference TRBV15 and TRBJ1-3, reads DAMVIQNPRYQVTQFGKPVTLSCSQTLNHNVMYWYQQKSSQAPKLLFHYYDKDFNNEADTPDNFQSRRPNTSFCFLDIRSPGLGDTAMYLCATSRDTPLSGNTIYFGEGSWLTVV.